One and the same sample provided the 13 T cell receptor beta chains below, sequenced in a study of T cell repertoires in cytomegalovirus infection (dated by TCRdb to 2018 to 2020). These receptors have no identified antigens. Reads for this sample came from an Illumina HiSeq 1500. TCRdb trimmed the raw reads at Q25, called clones with MiXCR and kept productive beta chains. Here each entry gathers all rows of one CDR3 protein and keeps the most common genes and DNA. The sample data list some 68,000 distinct CDR3 sequences, and roughly 20% of these were observed just once. The ten largest clones add up to roughly 79% of the sample. Source material: PBMCs, sequenced either directly or after in vitro stimulation (not recorded which). The receptor set was obtained from a human donor in good health (CMV status not recorded). Some clones in this sample may be carry-over from other donors' samples.

V usage is TRBV6-4 and J usage is TRBJ1-1; D is ambiguous. This CDR3 has 16 amino acids. V was trimmed by 2 bases and J by 1 base, leaving 14 bases between them. CDR1 MRHNA and CDR2 SNTAGT come from the germline V gene. As DNA, the CDR3 is TGTGCCAGCAGTGACGAGATAGTGCAGAAGAACACTGAAGCTTTCTTT. Translating it yields CASSDEIVQKNTEAFF.

This clonotype has just a few counts. The rearrangement uses TRBV12-3 or TRBV12-4 and TRBJ1-2; maybe TRBD1 (5 bases). CDR3 size: 16 residues. The ends were cut back, 0 bases at V and 7 bases at J, with 18 bases in the middle. The DNA of the CDR3 is TGTGCCAGCAGTTTAGCCCACAAGGGTGGGGGTGGTGGCTACACCTTC. It yields the protein CASSLAHKGGGGGYTF.

V gene TRBV6-2 or TRBV6-3 combines with J gene TRBJ2-7; TRBD2 matches 8 bases. The CDR3 runs 15 residues. The ends lost 6 bases at V and 0 bases at J; junction bases unmatched: 7. Germline V gives CDR1 MNHEY, CDR2 SVGEGT. The CDR3 sequence: CASSTLAGHSYEQYV. The CDR3 DNA reads as TGTGCCAGCAGCACCCTAGCGGGCCACTCCTACGAGCAGTACGTC.

This clonotype came up a few times. This chain uses TRBV11-2 with TRBJ1-2; D call uncertain. The CDR3 length is 13 residues. Trimming took off 1 base at V and 7 bases at J, with 10 bases between the two ends. In germline, CDR1 is SGHAT, CDR2 FQNNGV. CDR3 amino acids: CASSLGVRGGYTF. The CDR3 nucleotides read TGTGCCAGCAGCTTAGGGGTCCGCGGTGGCTACACCTTC.

The chain's CDR3 is CASRGTGGASGNTIYF. The CDR3 DNA reads TGTGCCAGCAGAGGGACAGGGGGCGCGTCTGGAAACACCATATATTTT. This chain joins TRBV7-9 and TRBJ1-3; 12 bases align to TRBD1. Germline V gives CDR1 SEHNR, CDR2 FQNEAQ (reference sequence). Germline trimming cut 6 bases from V and 1 base from J; bases unmatched to any gene: 4. The CDR3 extends over 16 amino acids.

This clonotype was counted at least ten times. The gene calls are TRBV28 and TRBJ2-3, with a tentative D call TRBD2 (6 bases). V was trimmed by 2 bases and J by 3 bases, leaving 27 bases between them. The CDR3 totals 20 residues. The germline gives CDR1 MDHEN, CDR2 SYDVKM. The DNA for the CDR3 is TGTGCCAGCAGTTTAGCCCCCTCCTTTAGGGCGGGAAGTGAGACAGATACGCAGTATTTT. Translating it yields CASSLAPSFRAGSETDTQYF.

J is TRBJ1-1 and V is TRBV5-1; D perhaps matches TRBD1 (5 bases). The V gene's germline CDR1 is SGHRS and CDR2 YFSETQ. The CDR3 consists of 14 residues. Trimming removed 5 bases at V and 6 bases at J, with 17 bases between. As DNA, the CDR3 is TGCGCCAGCAGGGGGCGGGGACCCGAGGCTGAAGCTTTCTTT. Protein sequence: CASRGRGPEAEAFF.

The chain employs TRBV20-1 and TRBJ1-5; the match to TRBD1 covers 9 bases. Germline assignment: CDR1 DFQATT and CDR2 SNEGSKA (reference sequence). V was pared by 5 bases and J by 5 bases, with 4 bases of the junction left unmatched. This CDR3 comprises 13 residues. The CDR3 DNA reads TGCAGTGCTGACAGGGGGTCGGATCAGCCCCAGCATTTT. Protein sequence: CSADRGSDQPQHF.

This chain links TRBV7-9 with TRBJ2-3, with unresolved D. V was trimmed by 3 bases and J by 1 base, leaving 11 bases between them. The CDR3 is 15 residues long. CDR1 is SEHNR and CDR2 is FQNEAQ in the germline V gene (reference sequence). The CDR3 region has the DNA TGTGCCAGCAGCTTCGTACAGCTGGGCACAGATACGCAGTATTTT. It is translated as CASSFVQLGTDTQYF.

The chain carries TRBV7-8 and TRBJ2-7, with 12 positions matching TRBD2. Germline CDR1 is SGHVS and CDR2 is FQNEAQ. Unmatched junction bases numbered 17, after V lost 5 bases and J lost 0 bases. This CDR3 is 20 amino acids long. CDR3: CASSQTPGLAGAQSSYEQYV. CDR3 nucleotides: TGTGCCAGCAGCCAAACTCCGGGACTAGCGGGCGCTCAGAGCTCCTACGAGCAGTACGTC.

This clonotype was seen repeatedly, ten times or more. V is TRBV6-2 or TRBV6-3 and J is TRBJ1-1; 7 bases align to TRBD1. J was trimmed by 3 bases and V by 5 bases; bases with no gene match: 9. Germline loops: CDR1 MNHEY, CDR2 SVGEGT. This CDR3 region has 15 residues. DNA of the CDR3: TGTGCCAGCAGTACACCAACAGGGGCCTACACTGAAGCTTTCTTT. Translating gives CASSTPTGAYTEAFF.

The chain employs TRBV6-2 or TRBV6-3 and TRBJ1-1, with 10 bases lining up with TRBD1. Germline V gives CDR1 MNHEY, CDR2 SVGEGT. V lost 4 bases to trimming and J lost 4 bases; unmatched junction nucleotides: 15. The CDR3 has 18 residues. Written as DNA, the CDR3 is TGTGCCAGCAGTTGGGACCGGGACAGGGGATTCAGTGGCACTGAAGCTTTCTTT. Protein: CASSWDRDRGFSGTEAFF.

The chain recombines TRBV30 with TRBJ2-7; 8 nucleotides agree with TRBD1. V lost 7 bases, J lost 7 bases, and 24 bases stayed unmatched. This CDR3 comprises 17 residues. In germline, CDR1 is GTSNPN, CDR2 SVGIG (reference sequence). CDR3 DNA sequence: TGTGCCTCCACCCGAAGAGGTCGACAGGGGAGAATGAGGGAGCAGTACTTC. It yields the protein CASTRRGRQGRMREQYF.